This section outlines one TCR beta chain sequence together with its context. The sample originates from a study of control samples from healthy donors and cancer patients. CDR1 and CDR2 (germline): MNHEY, SMNVEV (reference sequence). There are 17 residues in the CDR3. V was pared by 4 bases and J by 6 bases, with 14 bases of the junction left unmatched. Only in-frame clones appear in the TCRdb table, and some are missing; sequencing was by immunoSEQ multiplex PCR. The sample holds approximately 90,000 clones; 88% are singletons and the top ten take roughly an eighth. The specimen was blood. This chain links TRBV27 with TRBJ1-2; 10 bases fit TRBD1. This clonotype originated in a woman aged 65 to 85 in good health. The CDR3 protein is CASSSYTIGTGANGYTF. DNA for the CDR3: TGTGCCAGCAGTTCCTATACCATCGGGACAGGGGCTAATGGCTACACCTTC.